This T cell receptor (beta chain) was profiled in a study of human T cells and chemical hapten exposure (dated by TCRdb to the early 2020s). Background for the entire study: For sensitization, 2% DPC in acetone was applied to a roughly 2 cm by roughly 2 cm area of upper inner arm skin. The patient cohort, mostly female, included alopecia areata with under or over 50% scalp involvement, alopecia totalis and alopecia universalis. Patch testing was done on the upper back using Finn chambers containing 0.01% DPC, and results were scored after 6 days according to International Contact Dermatitis Research Group standards. Peripheral blood TCR repertoire changes were tracked in vivo in alopecia patients during primary and secondary sensitization to the hapten diphenylcyclopropenone (DPC). Blood was sampled from patients pre-sensitization (week 0) and at 2, 6 and about 24 weeks after DPC sensitization. Patients additionally received weekly therapeutic DPC doses to the scalp throughout the roughly 26-week study period. Libraries were pooled for sequencing, and variation in per-sample TCR yields was attributed mainly to small differences in library volumes within the pool. About 27 alopecia patients gave blood for TCR sequencing at one to four time points (pre-sensitization, 2, 6 and 24 weeks). Overall study outcomes, separate from this receptor: Repeated subsampling changed both the strength of the expansion versus patch-test correlation and the threshold at which that correlation became significant. Compared with pre-sensitization or healthy control sets, expanded TCRs formed significantly more large CDR3 similarity clusters, which is consistent with antigen-driven responses. Patch test score was positively correlated with the number of PT1 expanded TCRs, with significance at thresholds 8, 16 and 32 but not at 4. DPC sensitization did not change how many TCRs were above 1 in 1000 frequency, and no evidence was found of alterations in global repertoire structure. All patients had alopecia, a presumed autoimmune disease, so their immune response might differ from that of healthy individuals.

The sample's time point, from its label and the paper: patch test 2, 6 weeks after DPC sensitization. The treatment or condition label of this sample denotes: therapeutic diphenylcyclopropenone sensitization with weekly scalp DPC. Blood at each patch-test visit was drawn before the patch test was applied. Patients were eligible if aged 18 to 70, diagnosed with alopecia and judged suitable for DPC therapy, and pregnant patients were excluded. Unfractionated whole blood was collected in Tempus Blood RNA tubes, and total RNA was extracted from that blood. Library generation was performed with RACE. Sequenced using a NextSeq 500. During library preparation, unique molecular identifiers were attached to individual cDNA molecules so that TCRs could be counted in a quantitative, reproducible way. From each blood RNA sample, both TCR alpha and TCR beta chains were sequenced. In the source study's methods: The median number of TCRs per sample was over 85,000, ranging from roughly 20,000 to 700,000. The Decombinator software suite was used to annotate V, J and CDR3 in the TCR reads. To make PS versus PT1 abundance plots, every sample was subsampled to the same number of TCRs (28,000). TCRs were defined as expanded if absent before sensitization and observed at least eight times at the 2-week time point. TCRdb handled the public reads itself, with Q25 trimming in fastp and clone calling in MiXCR, and kept productive beta chains. Duplicate CDR3 protein sequences are folded into a single record with the most common DNA and genes. V and J calls and clone size were set by TCRdb, not the authors. The table for this sample lists around 130,000 distinct CDR3 sequences; approximately 12% of them were counted only once. 1.4% of the sample is taken by the ten largest.

A word on this clonotype: Its antigen specificity is not known. No per-base quality is available; no much larger clone lies one base away.

CDR1 and CDR2 are read off the germline V gene as SGHVS and FNYEAQ. From the cysteine through the phenylalanine, the CDR3 covers 14 amino acids. Only CDR3 DNA remains: 42 bases, in frame from the first base. The junction carries 8 bases between V and J, which are trimmed by 1 base and 2 bases respectively. Sequences were derived from whole blood, sampled in connection with sensitization to the hapten diphenylcyclopropenone (DPC). The source of this sequence is a woman in her 50s with alopecia areata. Some clones in this sample may be carry-over from other donors' samples. The chain joins TRBV7-6 to TRBJ2-5, with the D gene not confidently named. The DNA reads as follows: TGTGCCAGCAGCTTAGGGCAGACTCAAGAGACCCAGTACTTC. This encodes CASSLGQTQETQYF. With the rest looked up from the reference TRBV7-6 and TRBJ2-5 genes rather than sequenced, the full variable domain is GAGVSQSPRYKVTKRGQDVALRCDPISGHVSLYWYRQALGQGPEFLTYFNYEAQQDKSGLPNDRFSAERPEGSISTLTIQRTEQRDSAMYRCASSLGQTQETQYFGPGTRLLVL.